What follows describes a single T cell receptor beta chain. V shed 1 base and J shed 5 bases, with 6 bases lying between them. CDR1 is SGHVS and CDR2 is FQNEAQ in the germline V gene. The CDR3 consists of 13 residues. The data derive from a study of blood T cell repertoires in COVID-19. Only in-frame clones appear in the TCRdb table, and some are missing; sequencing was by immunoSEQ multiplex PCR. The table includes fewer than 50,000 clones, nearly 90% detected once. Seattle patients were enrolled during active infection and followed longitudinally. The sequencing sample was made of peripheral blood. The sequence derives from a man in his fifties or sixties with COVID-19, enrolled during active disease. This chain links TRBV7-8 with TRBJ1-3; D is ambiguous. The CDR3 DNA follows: TGTGCCAGCAGCTTAGGGGCCCGAAACACCATATATTTT. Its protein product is CASSLGARNTIYF.